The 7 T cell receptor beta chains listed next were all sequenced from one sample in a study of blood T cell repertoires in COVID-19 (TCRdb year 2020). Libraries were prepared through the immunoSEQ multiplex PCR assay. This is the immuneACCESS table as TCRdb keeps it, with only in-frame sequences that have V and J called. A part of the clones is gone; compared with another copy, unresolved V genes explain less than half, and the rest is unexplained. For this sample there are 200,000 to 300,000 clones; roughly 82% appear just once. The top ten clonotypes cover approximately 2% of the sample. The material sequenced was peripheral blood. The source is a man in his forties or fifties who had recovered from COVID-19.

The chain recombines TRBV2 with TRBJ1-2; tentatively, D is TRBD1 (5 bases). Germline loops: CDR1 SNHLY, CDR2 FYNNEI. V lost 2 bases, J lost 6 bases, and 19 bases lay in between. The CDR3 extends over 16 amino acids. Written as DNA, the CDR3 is TGTGCCAGCAGTGAATTTGTTTGGGGGGGAGAGGATGGCTACACCTTC. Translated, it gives CASSEFVWGGEDGYTF. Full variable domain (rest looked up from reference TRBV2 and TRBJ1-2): EPEVTQTPSHQVTQMGQEVILRCVPISNHLYFYWYRQILGQKVEFLVSFYNNEISEKSEIFDDQFSVERPDGSNFTLKIRSTKLEDSAMYFCASSEFVWGGEDGYTFGSGTRLTVV.

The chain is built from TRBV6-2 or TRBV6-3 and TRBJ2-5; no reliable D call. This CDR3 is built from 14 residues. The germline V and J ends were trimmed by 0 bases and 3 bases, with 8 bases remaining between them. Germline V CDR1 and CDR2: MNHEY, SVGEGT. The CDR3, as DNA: TGTGCCAGCAGTTACTCGAGTGCAAAAGAGACCCAGTACTTC. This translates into CASSYSSAKETQYF.

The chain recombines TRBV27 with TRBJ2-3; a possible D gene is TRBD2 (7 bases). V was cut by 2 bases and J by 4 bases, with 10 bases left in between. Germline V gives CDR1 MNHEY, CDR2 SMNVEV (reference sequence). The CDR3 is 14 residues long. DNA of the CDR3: TGTGCCAGCAGTTTAGAGGGGGGGTCAGATACGCAGTATTTT. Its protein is CASSLEGGSDTQYF.

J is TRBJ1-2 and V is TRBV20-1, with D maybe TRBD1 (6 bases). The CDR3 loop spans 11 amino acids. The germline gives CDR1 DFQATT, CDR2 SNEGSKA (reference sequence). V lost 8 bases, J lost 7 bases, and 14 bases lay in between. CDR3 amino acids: CSSMGAGGYTF. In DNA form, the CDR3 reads TGCAGTTCCATGGGGGCGGGTGGCTACACCTTC.

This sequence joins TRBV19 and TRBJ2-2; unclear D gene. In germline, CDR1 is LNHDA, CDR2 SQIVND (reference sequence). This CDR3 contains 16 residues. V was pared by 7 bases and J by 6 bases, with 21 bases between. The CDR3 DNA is TGTGCCAGTACCCAAGCAAGCGCCCATTCCCCCGGGGAGCTGTTTTTT. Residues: CASTQASAHSPGELFF.

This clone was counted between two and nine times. Here the CDR3 reads CASSVSSGGAYEQYF. The CDR3 DNA reads TGTGCCAGCTCGGTCAGTAGCGGGGGGGCCTACGAGCAGTACTTC. The J gene is TRBJ2-7, the V gene TRBV18; 11 positions match TRBD2. CDR3 length: 15 amino acids. Germline lookup yields CDR1 KGHSH and CDR2 LQKENI. Trimming took 6 bases from V and 2 from J; bases not matched to a gene: 6.

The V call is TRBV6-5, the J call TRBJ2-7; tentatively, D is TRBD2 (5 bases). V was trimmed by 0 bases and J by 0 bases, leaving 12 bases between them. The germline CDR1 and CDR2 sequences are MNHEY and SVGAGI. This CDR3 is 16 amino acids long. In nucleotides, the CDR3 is TGTGCCAGCAGTTACTCGAAGCTGGGGAGCTCCTACGAGCAGTACTTC. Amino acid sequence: CASSYSKLGSSYEQYF.